Described below is a single TCR beta chain sequence and its context. The entry originates in a study of blood T cell repertoires in COVID-19. Overall study context: There were acute and convalescent COVID-19 samples, and they came from the United States, Italy and Spain.

Deletions cut 7 bases from V and 1 base from J, with 16 bases between. Germline V gene lookup returns CDR1 SGHNT and CDR2 YYREEE (reference sequence). This CDR3 is built from 15 residues. Data came from immunoSEQ multiplex PCR; TCRdb stores just in-frame clones and leaves some out. This table holds some 170,000 clones, around 90% found once. The sequencing input was peripheral blood. The chain links TRBV5-4 to TRBJ2-3, with D possibly TRBD2 on 7 matching bases. The TCR sequence derives from a woman in her sixties or seventies who had recovered from COVID-19. The CDR3 region has the DNA TGTGCCAGCTCGAAGGGGGGGACTCGCACAGATACGCAGTATTTT. This translates into CASSKGGTRTDTQYF.